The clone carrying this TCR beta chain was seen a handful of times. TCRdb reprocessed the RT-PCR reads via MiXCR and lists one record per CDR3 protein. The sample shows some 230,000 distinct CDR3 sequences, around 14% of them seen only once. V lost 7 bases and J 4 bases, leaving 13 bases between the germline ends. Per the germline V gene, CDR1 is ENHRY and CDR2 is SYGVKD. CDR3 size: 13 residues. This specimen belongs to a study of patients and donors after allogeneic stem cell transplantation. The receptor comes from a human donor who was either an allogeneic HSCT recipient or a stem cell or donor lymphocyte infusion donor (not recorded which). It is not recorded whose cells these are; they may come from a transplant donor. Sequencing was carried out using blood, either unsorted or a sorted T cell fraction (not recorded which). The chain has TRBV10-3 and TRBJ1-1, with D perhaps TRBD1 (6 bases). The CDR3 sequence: CAITEGGGTEAFF. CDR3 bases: TGTGCCATCACGGAGGGAGGGGGCACTGAAGCTTTCTTT.